This TCR beta chain was identified during a study of T cell responses to AZD1222 COVID-19 vaccine (dated by TCRdb to the early 2020s). Notes on the research overall: A total of 233 trial participants underwent TCR sequencing, of whom around 200 received two doses of AZD1222 and roughly 25 received two doses of the MenACWY control vaccine. Trial participants were enrolled into age subgroups of 18-55, 56-69 and 70-plus years, which contained about 150, 28 and 57 TCR-sequenced participants, respectively.

A remark on this clone: Its antigen is currently not known. No per-base quality is available; no much larger clone lies one base away.

V is pruned by 4 bases and J by 7 bases, leaving 15 bases of the junction without a gene match. The CDR3 runs 18 residues from the cysteine to the phenylalanine. The read is trimmed to its CDR3 DNA, 54 bases read in frame from base 1. CDR1 and CDR2 are drawn from the germline V gene: SGHVS, FNYEAQ. The time point label for this specimen denotes: about 28 days (+/-7) after the second vaccine dose. AZD1222 recipients given second doses at about 4 weeks or at about 12 weeks were pooled, since spike-specific TCR depth and breadth were not found to differ between the two schedules. Vaccinee samples came from UK trials COV001 and COV002, including a single-blind randomized controlled phase 2/3 trial of AZD1222 (ChAdOx1 nCoV-19) in healthy adults. Trial participant PBMC samples were collected at day 0 and day 28 after the second dose for TCRbeta chain sequencing. The CDR3 regions of human TCRbeta chains were analyzed by immunosequencing. Turning to the authors' computational methods: Repertoire TCRs were matched against a reference library of SARS-CoV-2-specific TCRs generated with the MIRA antigen-specificity platform. Breadth was defined as the fraction of unique TCRs that were SARS-CoV-2-associated. Depth was defined as the fraction of total T cells that were SARS-CoV-2-associated. Using the MIRA data, each spike-specific TCR was mapped to the spike region that the TCR reacts to and placed in a CD4 or CD8 class. Log10-transformed breadth and depth values were compared by one-way ANOVA with Sidak's multiple comparisons tests. The source is immuneACCESS, and TCRdb retained only in-frame sequences with V and J called. Part of the clones is not carried over; for the studies checked, unresolved V genes explain less than half of this, and the remainder is unexplained. From that table come the V and J calls and clone size; the DNA was used to work out D and trimming. Present in this sample are about 42,000 clones, about 91% of which were seen just once. Around a quarter of the sample rests with the top ten.

Here is what the overall study found, with its caveats: In the small 56-69-year group, the increase in depth fell short of significance, most likely because of low power. Conclusions about previously exposed vaccinees are limited because only six or seven AZD1222 recipients were SARS-CoV-2 seropositive at baseline. Vaccine-associated CD4 TCRs spanned the whole spike protein, with dominant responses in regions 160-218 and 743-854. Most participants were white British and females outnumbered males, and the authors suggested that clonal diversity may have been underestimated. Reportedly, almost half of the unique spike-specific TCRs recognized epitopes lying outside the regions that are mutated in the B.1.351 and B.1.1.7 variants. After two AZD1222 doses, both the breadth and the depth of spike-specific TCRs were significantly higher than at day 0 and than in MenACWY recipients. Because no day 14 peak-response samples were available, repertoires were characterized only after the peak T cell response.

Here the chain combines TRBV7-6 and TRBJ1-5; TRBD1 fits 11 bases in the junction. The sequenced sample was peripheral blood, obtained 28 days after the second AZD1222 dose. This TCR was recovered from an adult who received the AZD1222 COVID-19 vaccine. For the CDR3, the sequence is CASSSASGQGGGGQPQHF. The base sequence is TGTGCCAGCAGCTCAGCTTCGGGACAGGGGGGCGGAGGCCAGCCCCAGCATTTT.